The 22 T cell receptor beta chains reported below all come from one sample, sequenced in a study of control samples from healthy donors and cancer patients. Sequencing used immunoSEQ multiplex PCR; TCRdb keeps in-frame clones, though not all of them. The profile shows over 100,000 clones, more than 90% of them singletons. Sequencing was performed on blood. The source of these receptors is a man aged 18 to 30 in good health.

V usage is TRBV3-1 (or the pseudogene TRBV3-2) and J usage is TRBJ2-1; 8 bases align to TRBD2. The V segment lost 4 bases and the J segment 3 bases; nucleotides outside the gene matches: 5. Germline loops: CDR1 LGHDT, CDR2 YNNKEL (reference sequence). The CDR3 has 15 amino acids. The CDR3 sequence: CASSLSGANYNEQFF. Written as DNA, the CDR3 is TGTGCCAGCAGCCTTAGCGGGGCGAACTACAATGAGCAGTTCTTC.

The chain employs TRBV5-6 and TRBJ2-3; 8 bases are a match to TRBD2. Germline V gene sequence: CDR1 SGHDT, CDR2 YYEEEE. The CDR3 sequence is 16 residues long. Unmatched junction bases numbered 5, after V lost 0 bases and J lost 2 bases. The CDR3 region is CASSLETGGHTDTQYF. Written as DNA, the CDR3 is TGTGCCAGCAGCTTGGAGACGGGGGGGCACACAGATACGCAGTATTTT.

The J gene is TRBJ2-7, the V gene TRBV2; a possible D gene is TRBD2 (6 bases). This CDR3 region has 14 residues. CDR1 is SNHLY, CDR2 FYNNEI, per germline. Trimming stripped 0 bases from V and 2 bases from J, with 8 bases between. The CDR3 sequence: CASSEASGAYEQYF. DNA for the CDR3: TGTGCCAGCAGTGAAGCTAGCGGTGCCTACGAGCAGTACTTC.

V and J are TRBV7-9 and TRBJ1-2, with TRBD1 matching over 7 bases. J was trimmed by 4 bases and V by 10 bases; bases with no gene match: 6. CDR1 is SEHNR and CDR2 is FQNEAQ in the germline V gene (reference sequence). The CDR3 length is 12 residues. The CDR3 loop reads CAIEQGIYGYTF. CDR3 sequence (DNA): TGTGCCATCGAACAGGGGATCTATGGCTACACCTTC.

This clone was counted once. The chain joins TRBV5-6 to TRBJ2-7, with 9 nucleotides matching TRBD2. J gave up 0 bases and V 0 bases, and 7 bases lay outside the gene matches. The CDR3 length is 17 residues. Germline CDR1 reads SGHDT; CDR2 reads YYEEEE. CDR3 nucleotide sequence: TGTGCCAGCAGCTTGGGGTTCATTAGCGGGGGCTCCTACGAGCAGTACTTC. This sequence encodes CASSLGFISGGSYEQYF.

CDR3 nucleotide sequence: TGTGCCAGTGTGGGGGCTGGCCAGCCCCAGCATTTT. Translated: CASVGAGQPQHF. This chain joins TRBV19 and TRBJ1-5, with TRBD1 as a possible D gene (6 bases). Per the germline V gene, CDR1 is LNHDA and CDR2 is SQIVND (reference sequence). There are 12 residues in the CDR3. The V and J ends lost 8 bases and 7 bases respectively, with 12 bases between them.

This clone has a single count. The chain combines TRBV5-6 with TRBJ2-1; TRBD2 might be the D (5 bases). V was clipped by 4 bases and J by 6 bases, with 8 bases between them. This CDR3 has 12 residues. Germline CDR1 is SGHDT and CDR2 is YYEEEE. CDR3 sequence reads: CASSRGFNEQFF. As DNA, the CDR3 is TGTGCCAGCAGCCGGGGATTCAATGAGCAGTTCTTC.

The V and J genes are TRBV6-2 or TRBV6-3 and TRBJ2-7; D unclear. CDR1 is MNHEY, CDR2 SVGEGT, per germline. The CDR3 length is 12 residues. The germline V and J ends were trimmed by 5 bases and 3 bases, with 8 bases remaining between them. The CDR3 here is CASSLSYYEQYF. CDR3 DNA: TGTGCCAGCAGTCTTTCGTACTACGAGCAGTACTTC.

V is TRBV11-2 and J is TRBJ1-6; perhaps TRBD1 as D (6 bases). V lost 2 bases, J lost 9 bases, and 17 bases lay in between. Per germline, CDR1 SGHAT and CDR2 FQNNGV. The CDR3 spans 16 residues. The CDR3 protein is CASSLITIQGLSPLHF. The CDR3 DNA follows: TGTGCCAGCAGCTTAATAACGATACAGGGACTTTCACCCCTCCACTTT.

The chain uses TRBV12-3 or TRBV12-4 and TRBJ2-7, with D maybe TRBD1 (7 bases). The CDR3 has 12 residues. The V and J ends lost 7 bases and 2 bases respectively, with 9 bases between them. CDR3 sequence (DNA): TGTGCCAGCACCAGGGGGGCCTACGAGCAGTACTTC. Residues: CASTRGAYEQYF.

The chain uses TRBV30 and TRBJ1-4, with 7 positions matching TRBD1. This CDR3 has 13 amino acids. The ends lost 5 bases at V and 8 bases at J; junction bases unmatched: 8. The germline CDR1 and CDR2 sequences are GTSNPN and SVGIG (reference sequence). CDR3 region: CAWARQGSEKLFF. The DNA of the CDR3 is TGTGCCTGGGCGAGACAGGGTTCCGAAAAACTGTTTTTT.

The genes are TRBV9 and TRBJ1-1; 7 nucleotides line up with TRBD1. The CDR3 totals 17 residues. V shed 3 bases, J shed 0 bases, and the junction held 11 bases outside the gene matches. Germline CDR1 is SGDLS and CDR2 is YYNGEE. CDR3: CASSGLTGRGLNTEAFF. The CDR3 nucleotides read TGTGCCAGCAGCGGGCTGACAGGGCGAGGCCTGAACACTGAAGCTTTCTTT.

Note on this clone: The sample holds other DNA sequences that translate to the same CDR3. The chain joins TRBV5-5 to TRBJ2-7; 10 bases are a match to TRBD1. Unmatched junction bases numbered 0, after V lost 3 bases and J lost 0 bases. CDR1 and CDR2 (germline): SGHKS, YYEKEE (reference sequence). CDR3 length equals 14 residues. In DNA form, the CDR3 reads TGTGCCAGCAGCTGGACAGGGGGCTCCTACGAGCAGTACTTC. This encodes CASSWTGGSYEQYF.

CDR3 sequence: CASSRDTYYTF. The CDR3 DNA reads as TGTGCCAGTAGTAGAGACACTTATTACACCTTC. The chain links TRBV19 to TRBJ1-2; D remains unclear. The CDR3 length is 11 residues. V was cut by 4 bases and J by 11 bases, with 11 bases left in between. Germline values: CDR1 LNHDA, CDR2 SQIVND (reference sequence).

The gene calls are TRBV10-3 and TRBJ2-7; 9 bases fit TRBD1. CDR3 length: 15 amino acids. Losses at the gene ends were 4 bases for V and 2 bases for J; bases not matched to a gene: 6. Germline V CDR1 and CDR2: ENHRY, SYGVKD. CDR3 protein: CAISGTGELAYEQYF. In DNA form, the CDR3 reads TGTGCCATCAGTGGGACAGGGGAATTGGCCTACGAGCAGTACTTC.

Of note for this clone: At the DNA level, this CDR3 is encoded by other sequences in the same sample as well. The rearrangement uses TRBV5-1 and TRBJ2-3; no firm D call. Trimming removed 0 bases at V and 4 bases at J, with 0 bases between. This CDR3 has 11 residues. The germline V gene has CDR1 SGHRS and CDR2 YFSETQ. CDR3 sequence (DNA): TGCGCCAGCAGCTTGGCAGATACGCAGTATTTT. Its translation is CASSLADTQYF.

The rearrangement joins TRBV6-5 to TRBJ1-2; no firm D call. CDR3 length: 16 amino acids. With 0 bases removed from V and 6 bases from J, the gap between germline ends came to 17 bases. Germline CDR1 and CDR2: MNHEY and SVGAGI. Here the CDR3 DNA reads TGTGCCAGCAGTTACTCGATTCTATCGGGAAGCCATGGCTACACCTTC. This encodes CASSYSILSGSHGYTF.

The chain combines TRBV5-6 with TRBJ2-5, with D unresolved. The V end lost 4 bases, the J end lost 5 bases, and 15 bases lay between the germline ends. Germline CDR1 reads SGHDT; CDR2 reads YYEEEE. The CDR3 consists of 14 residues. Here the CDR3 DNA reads TGTGCCAGCAGCCCCGGATCCATCGGGGAGACCCAGTACTTC. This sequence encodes CASSPGSIGETQYF.

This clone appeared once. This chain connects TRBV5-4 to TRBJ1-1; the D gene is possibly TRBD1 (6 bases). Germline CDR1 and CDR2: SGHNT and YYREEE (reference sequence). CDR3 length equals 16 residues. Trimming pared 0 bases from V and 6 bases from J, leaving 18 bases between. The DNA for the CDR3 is TGTGCCAGCAGCTTGGGTCAGGGGCGCCCCCCGGCTGAAGCTTTCTTT. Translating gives CASSLGQGRPPAEAFF.

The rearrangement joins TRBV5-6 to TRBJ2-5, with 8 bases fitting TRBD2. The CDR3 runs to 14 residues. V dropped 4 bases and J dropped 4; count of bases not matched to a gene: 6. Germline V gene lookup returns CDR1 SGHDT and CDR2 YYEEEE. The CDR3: CASSPGLAVETQYF. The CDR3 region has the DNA TGTGCCAGCAGCCCTGGACTAGCCGTAGAGACCCAGTACTTC.

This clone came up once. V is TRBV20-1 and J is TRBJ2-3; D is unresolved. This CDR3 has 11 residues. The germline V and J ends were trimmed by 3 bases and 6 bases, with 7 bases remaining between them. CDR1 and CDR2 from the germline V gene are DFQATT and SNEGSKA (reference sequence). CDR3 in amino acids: CSARPVDTQYF. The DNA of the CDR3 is TGCAGTGCTAGGCCCGTCGATACGCAGTATTTT.

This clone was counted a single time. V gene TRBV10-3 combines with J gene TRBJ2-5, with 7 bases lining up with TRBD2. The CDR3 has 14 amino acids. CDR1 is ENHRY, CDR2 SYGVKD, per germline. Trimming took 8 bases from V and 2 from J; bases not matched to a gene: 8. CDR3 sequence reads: CAIGGGRTQETQYF. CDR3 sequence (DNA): TGTGCCATCGGGGGGGGAAGGACTCAAGAGACCCAGTACTTC.